The 24 T cell receptor beta chains presented below share a single source sample, sequenced in a study of shared clonotypes between healthy human individuals. Profiling relied on immunoSEQ multiplex PCR, and the TCRdb table lists in-frame clones only, not all of them. The table records about 1 million clones, more than 65% of them present only once. The sequencing input was memory CD4+ T cells sorted from blood. The subset here: CD45RA-negative fraction. The source of these receptors is a man younger than 35 in good health.

In DNA, the CDR3 is TGTGCCAGCAGCTTTGGGTCAGGGGAGACCCAGTACTTC. This translates into CASSFGSGETQYF. J is TRBJ2-5 and V is TRBV7-2; tentative D call: TRBD1 (5 bases). The CDR3 loop spans 13 amino acids. Germline CDR1 is SGHTA and CDR2 is FQGNSA. Trimming removed 3 bases at V and 5 bases at J, with 10 bases between.

The rearrangement uses TRBV2 and TRBJ1-6, with D hard to call. With 3 bases removed from V and 0 bases from J, the gap between germline ends came to 9 bases. Germline V gene data show CDR1 as SNHLY and CDR2 as FYNNEI. CDR3 length: 16 amino acids. CDR3 nucleotides: TGTGCCAGCAGTGAGAGGCGGAACTCCTATAATTCACCCCTCCACTTT. It is translated as CASSERRNSYNSPLHF.

The V gene is TRBV7-6, the J gene TRBJ2-2; tentative D call: TRBD2 (5 bases). From germline, CDR1 is SGHVS and CDR2 FNYEAQ. The CDR3 covers 15 residues. V was clipped by 1 base and J by 6 bases, with 12 bases between them. The CDR3 spells CASSLDGGLAGELFF. In DNA, the CDR3 is TGTGCCAGCAGCTTAGATGGCGGGTTGGCCGGGGAGCTGTTTTTT.

This clone was recorded many times. The chain recombines TRBV2 with TRBJ1-1; D is uncertain. The germline CDR1 and CDR2 sequences are SNHLY and FYNNEI. The CDR3 totals 15 residues. Trimming cost V 5 bases and J 3 bases, with 16 bases left between them. CDR3 residues: CASSPRAQGDTEAFF. In nucleotides, the CDR3 is TGTGCCAGCAGTCCCCGCGCCCAAGGTGACACTGAAGCTTTCTTT.

CDR3 bases: TGTGCCAGCAGTTTAAACCCCGGACAGGGCTACACCTTC. Protein: CASSLNPGQGYTF. The chain has TRBV28 and TRBJ1-2, with D maybe TRBD1 (6 bases). V was trimmed by 2 bases and J by 8 bases, leaving 12 bases between them. The CDR3 runs 13 residues. Per germline, CDR1 MDHEN and CDR2 SYDVKM.

The table lists this clone with a few counts. This chain uses TRBV19 with TRBJ2-1, with D possibly being TRBD2 (6 bases). The V and J ends lost 0 bases and 2 bases respectively, with 8 bases between them. This CDR3 comprises 15 residues. Germline-derived CDR1 and CDR2 are LNHDA and SQIVND (reference sequence). CDR3 amino acids: CASSIDSGAYNEQFF. Here the CDR3 DNA reads TGTGCCAGTAGTATAGATAGCGGTGCCTACAATGAGCAGTTCTTC.

The chain employs TRBV29-1 and TRBJ1-1; D remains unclear. This CDR3 spans 15 amino acids. The V and J ends lost 3 bases and 4 bases respectively, with 18 bases between them. Germline V gene lookup returns CDR1 SQVTM and CDR2 ANQGSEA. CDR3 nucleotide sequence: TGCAGCGTTGAGGTCGATAGAGGAAGTGGCACTGAAGCTTTCTTT. Translated, it gives CSVEVDRGSGTEAFF.

This sequence joins TRBV7-2 and TRBJ1-2, with 8 nucleotides matching TRBD1. V dropped 5 bases and J dropped 6; count of bases not matched to a gene: 8. The CDR3 runs to 14 residues. CDR1 and CDR2 (germline): SGHTA, FQGNSA. CDR3 nucleotide sequence: TGTGCCAGCAGCCAACTCCGGACAGGGAATGGCTACACCTTC. Protein product: CASSQLRTGNGYTF.

Comment on this clone: The same CDR3 is also encoded by other DNA sequences in this sample. The chain uses TRBV5-1 and TRBJ2-7, with 9 bases that match TRBD1. This CDR3 has 14 amino acids. After removal of 7 bases from V and 2 bases from J, the junction contained 7 bases not matched to a gene. CDR1 and CDR2 from the germline V gene are SGHRS and YFSETQ. CDR3 amino acids: CASSTGTGPYEQYF. The CDR3 DNA reads TGCGCCAGCTCAACCGGGACAGGGCCCTACGAGCAGTACTTC. Drawing the rest from reference TRBV5-1 and TRBJ2-7, the complete variable domain is KAGVTQTPRYLIKTRGQQVTLSCSPISGHRSVSWYQQTPGQGLQFLFEYFSETQRNKGNFPGRFSGRQFSNSRSEMNVSTLELGDSALYLCASSTGTGPYEQYFGPGTRLTVT.

The J gene is TRBJ1-1, the V gene TRBV27; 7 nucleotides match TRBD1. The CDR3 contains 12 residues. Looked up from germline, CDR1 is MNHEY and CDR2 is SMNVEV (reference sequence). Germline trimming cut 4 bases from V and 11 bases from J; bases unmatched to any gene: 7. The CDR3 is CASSSTGQSAFF. As DNA, the CDR3 is TGTGCCAGCAGTTCAACGGGACAGAGTGCTTTCTTT.

This clone has just a few counts. The J gene is TRBJ2-2, the V gene TRBV7-3; TRBD1 matches at 7 bases. The CDR3 contains 18 residues. Germline trimming cut 1 base from V and 7 bases from J; bases unmatched to any gene: 15. Germline V gene data show CDR1 as SGHTA and CDR2 as FQGTGA. The CDR3 bases are TGTGCCAGCAGCTTAATAAGGCCAGACAGGGACAAGGTCGGGGAGCTGTTTTTT. Amino acids: CASSLIRPDRDKVGELFF.

This clone has just one count. The J gene is TRBJ2-2, the V gene TRBV9; 9 positions match TRBD1. This CDR3 region has 16 residues. Germline V gene lookup returns CDR1 SGDLS and CDR2 YYNGEE. V trimming: 4 bases; J trimming: 6 bases; junction bases outside the gene matches: 10. The CDR3 bases are TGTGCCAGCAGCACAGGACAGGGGTATCTCGCCGGGGAGCTGTTTTTT. Amino acids: CASSTGQGYLAGELFF. The entire variable domain, with the rest obtained from reference TRBV9 and TRBJ2-2, is as follows: DSGVTQTPKHLITATGQRVTLRCSPRSGDLSVYWYQQSLDQGLQFLIQYYNGEERAKGNILERFSAQQFPDLHSELNLSSLELGDSALYFCASSTGQGYLAGELFFGEGSRLTVL.

The rearrangement links TRBV6-5 to TRBJ1-2, with no clear D. Trimming removed 6 bases from V and 3 bases from J, with 8 bases in between. CDR1 is MNHEY, CDR2 SVGAGI, per germline. This CDR3 has 12 amino acids. CDR3 in DNA: TGTGCCAGCAGGGACGGATACTATGGCTACACCTTC. Translated: CASRDGYYGYTF.

V usage is TRBV7-2 and J usage is TRBJ1-3; no definite D call. This CDR3 contains 12 residues. The V and J ends lost 1 base and 4 bases respectively, with 2 bases between them. Germline values: CDR1 SGHTA, CDR2 FQGNSA. The CDR3 sequence is CASSLEGNTIYF. The DNA for the CDR3 is TGTGCCAGCAGCTTAGAGGGAAACACCATATATTTT.

This clone has only one observation. The V and J genes are TRBV5-1 and TRBJ2-3; no clear D. The V and J ends lost 4 bases and 5 bases respectively, with 5 bases between them. Germline-derived CDR1 and CDR2 are SGHRS and YFSETQ. The CDR3 has 11 residues. CDR3 coding DNA: TGCGCCAGCAGCATAATAGATACGCAGTATTTT. Translation gives CASSIIDTQYF.

This chain connects TRBV9 to TRBJ2-6, with D possibly TRBD1 on 6 matching bases. Germline CDR1 reads SGDLS; CDR2 reads YYNGEE. CDR3 length equals 15 residues. Deletions cut 4 bases from V and 3 bases from J, with 11 bases between. The DNA of the CDR3 is TGTGCCAGCAGCCCTACAGGGCGTGGGGCCAACGTCCTGACTTTC. Protein product: CASSPTGRGANVLTF.

This chain links TRBV6-1 with TRBJ1-1; D is unclear. The CDR3 is made up of 14 amino acids. Trimming removed 5 bases from V and 1 base from J, with 11 bases in between. Looked up from germline, CDR1 is MNHNS and CDR2 is SASEGT. The CDR3 loop is CASSSQARNTEAFF. The DNA of the CDR3 is TGTGCCAGCAGTTCGCAGGCGAGGAACACTGAAGCTTTCTTT.

The rearrangement links TRBV11-1 to TRBJ2-1, with TRBD2 matching over 14 bases. This CDR3 is 13 amino acids long. Germline loops: CDR1 SGHAT, CDR2 FQDESV (reference sequence). J gave up 9 bases and V 6 bases, and 1 base lay outside the gene matches. The CDR3 loop is CASRTSGGVEQFF. CDR3 DNA sequence: TGTGCCAGCAGGACTAGCGGGGGGGTTGAGCAGTTCTTC.

Only a few counts were recorded for this clone. This CDR3 is CASSVAAAGTEAFF. The CDR3 DNA reads as TGTGCCAGCAGCGTAGCGGCAGCCGGAACTGAAGCTTTCTTT. This sequence joins TRBV9 and TRBJ1-1, with no clear D. The CDR3 contains 14 residues. The V end lost 0 bases, the J end lost 5 bases, and 11 bases lay between the germline ends. CDR1 is SGDLS and CDR2 is YYNGEE in the germline V gene.

The count of this clone is one. The V gene is TRBV28, the J gene TRBJ2-7, with TRBD1 identical over 7 bases. CDR1 is MDHEN, CDR2 SYDVKM, per germline. Unmatched junction bases numbered 16, after V lost 2 bases and J lost 12 bases. This CDR3 comprises 15 residues. The CDR3 reads CASSLNWGQRQNAYF. As DNA, the CDR3 is TGTGCCAGCAGTTTAAACTGGGGACAGAGGCAAAACGCGTACTTC.

V gene TRBV18 combines with J gene TRBJ1-2, with D possibly being TRBD1 (5 bases). The V gene's germline CDR1 is KGHSH and CDR2 LQKENI. V lost 3 bases to trimming and J lost 4 bases, with 15 bases between them. The CDR3 runs to 15 residues. This CDR3 reads CASSPMGGRGYGYTF. DNA for the CDR3: TGTGCCAGCTCACCCATGGGGGGTCGAGGCTATGGCTACACCTTC. The full variable domain, rest sourced from reference TRBV18 and TRBJ1-2, is NAGVMQNPRHLVRRRGQEARLRCSPMKGHSHVYWYRQLPEEGLKFMVYLQKENIIDESGMPKERFSAEFPKEGPSILRIQQVVRGDSAAYFCASSPMGGRGYGYTFGSGTRLTVV.

The chain couples TRBV6-6 to TRBJ2-7; D could derive from TRBD1 or TRBD2 (5 bases each). Germline V gene lookup returns CDR1 MNHNY and CDR2 SVGAGI (reference sequence). The length of the CDR3 is 14 residues. Trimming cost V 8 bases and J 2 bases, with 16 bases left between them. The CDR3 coding sequence is TGTGCCAGCGGACGGGGCGGAGGAGCCTACGAGCAGTACTTC. Translation gives CASGRGGGAYEQYF.

The chain combines TRBV2 with TRBJ2-5; either TRBD1 or TRBD2 may fit D (5 bases each). The CDR3 is 13 amino acids. Germline assignment: CDR1 SNHLY and CDR2 FYNNEI. V lost 10 bases to trimming and J lost 2 bases, with 14 bases between them. In nucleotides, the CDR3 is TGTGCCACCATCCGGGACCAGCAAGAGACCCAGTACTTC. Its translation is CATIRDQQETQYF.

The rearrangement links TRBV7-2 to TRBJ2-2, with D maybe TRBD2 (6 bases). The germline V gene has CDR1 SGHTA and CDR2 FQGNSA. This CDR3 has 15 residues. Trimming took off 6 bases at V and 4 bases at J, with 15 bases between the two ends. The CDR3 region is CASRKGAGGTGELFF. As DNA, the CDR3 is TGTGCCAGCAGGAAGGGAGCGGGCGGCACCGGGGAGCTGTTTTTT.